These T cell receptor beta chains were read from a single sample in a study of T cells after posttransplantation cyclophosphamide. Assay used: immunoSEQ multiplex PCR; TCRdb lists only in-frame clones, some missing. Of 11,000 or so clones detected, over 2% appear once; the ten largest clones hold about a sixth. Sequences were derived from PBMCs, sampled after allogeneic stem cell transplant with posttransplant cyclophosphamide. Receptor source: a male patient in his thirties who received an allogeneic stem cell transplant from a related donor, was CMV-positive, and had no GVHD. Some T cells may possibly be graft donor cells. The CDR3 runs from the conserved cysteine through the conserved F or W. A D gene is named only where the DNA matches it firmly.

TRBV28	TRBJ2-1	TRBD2	CASSLGLAESLPYNEQFF
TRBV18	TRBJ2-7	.	CASSSGQAPYEQYF
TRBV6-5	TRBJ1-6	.	CASSSHTGTPSLHF
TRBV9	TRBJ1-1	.	CASSVVGGVAFF
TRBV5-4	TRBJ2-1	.	CASSLAKVSSAYNEQFF
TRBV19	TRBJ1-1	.	CASSIGGARSTEAFF
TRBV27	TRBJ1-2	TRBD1	CASRDRSTYGYTF
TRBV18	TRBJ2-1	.	CASSPARWSEQFF
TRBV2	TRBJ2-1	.	CASTWWERDEQFF
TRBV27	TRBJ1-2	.	CASSAAGANYGYTF
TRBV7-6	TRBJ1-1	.	CASSAASHTEAFF
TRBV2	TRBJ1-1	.	CASSVALAFF
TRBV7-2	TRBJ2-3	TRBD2	CASSYQTSADTQYF
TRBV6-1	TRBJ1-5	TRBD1	CASRGDRGYFQPQHF
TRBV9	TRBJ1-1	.	CASSGTGGNTEAFF
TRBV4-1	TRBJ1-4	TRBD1	CASSQDLGDRTNEKLFF
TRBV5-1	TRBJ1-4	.	CASSAGSTNEKLFF
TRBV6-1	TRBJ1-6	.	CASSPRDRSNSPLHF
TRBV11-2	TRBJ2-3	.	CASSQTTGGTDTQYF
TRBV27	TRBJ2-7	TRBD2	CASRKAGDPYEQYF
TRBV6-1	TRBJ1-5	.	CASSEMNRVGNQPQHF
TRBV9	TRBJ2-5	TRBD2	CASSVLLGGETQYF
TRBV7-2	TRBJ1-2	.	CASSLFSPREGYGYTF
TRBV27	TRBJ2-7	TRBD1	CASSWGQGYEQYF
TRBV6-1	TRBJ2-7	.	CASRRLGAYEQYF
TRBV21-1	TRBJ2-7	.	CASRQASYEQYF
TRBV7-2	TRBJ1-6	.	CASSLIGGRDSPLHF
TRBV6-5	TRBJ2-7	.	CASSYGAASSYEQYF
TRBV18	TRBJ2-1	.	CASSPSRDTQFF
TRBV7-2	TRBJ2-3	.	CASSLGQIATDTQYF
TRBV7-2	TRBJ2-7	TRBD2	CASSDPTSGIKHEQYF